The 23 T cell receptor beta chains reported below all come from one sample, sequenced in a study of control samples from healthy donors and cancer patients. This table comes from immunoSEQ multiplex PCR, and its TCRdb copy is limited to in-frame clones, with some not included. Of around 130,000 clones listed, 89% are singletons. Sequenced input: blood. The origin of the receptors is a man aged 50-60 years in good health.

The sample holds one count of this clone. V is TRBV4-2 and J is TRBJ2-2, with 10 bases identical to TRBD2. The germline V gene encodes CDR1 LGHNA and CDR2 YNFKEQ. The CDR3 runs to 18 residues. V shed 6 bases and J 4 bases; nucleotides not matched to a gene: 14. The CDR3 nucleotides read TGTGCCAGCAGGCGTGGGCCCACTAGCGGGGCTTCCACCGGGGAGCTGTTTTTT. It is translated as CASRRGPTSGASTGELFF.

The V gene is TRBV7-9, the J gene TRBJ2-1; 8 bases are shared with TRBD1. The V and J ends lost 5 bases and 0 bases, in that order; junction bases with no gene match: 12. CDR3 length: 18 amino acids. Germline CDR1 is SEHNR and CDR2 is FQNEAQ (reference sequence). The CDR3 is CASSPTRQGISSYNEQFF. The CDR3 coding sequence is TGTGCCAGCAGCCCGACGAGACAGGGGATTAGCTCCTACAATGAGCAGTTCTTC.

This chain connects TRBV2 to TRBJ2-4, with 9 bases lining up with TRBD1. The CDR3 extends over 15 amino acids. J was trimmed by 1 base and V by 6 bases; bases with no gene match: 4. The germline gives CDR1 SNHLY, CDR2 FYNNEI. The CDR3 DNA is TGTGCCAGCAGGCGACAGGGGGGGGCCAAAAACATTCAGTACTTC. Its translation: CASRRQGGAKNIQYF. The full variable domain, in which reference TRBV2 and TRBJ2-4 provide the parts outside the CDR3, is EPEVTQTPSHQVTQMGQEVILRCVPISNHLYFYWYRQILGQKVEFLVSFYNNEISEKSEIFDDQFSVERPDGSNFTLKIRSTKLEDSAMYFCASRRQGGAKNIQYFGAGTRLSVL.

This sequence joins TRBV24-1 and TRBJ2-4; the D is unclear. The germline CDR1 and CDR2 sequences are KGHDR and SFDVKD. This CDR3 has 16 amino acids. V was trimmed by 2 bases and J by 0 bases, leaving 10 bases between them. Here the CDR3 DNA reads TGTGCCACCAGTGATTCTACAGCTCCAGCCAAAAACATTCAGTACTTC. The encoded protein is CATSDSTAPAKNIQYF.

This chain connects TRBV19 to TRBJ1-2; D unresolved. CDR3 size: 16 residues. The ends were cut back, 7 bases at V and 8 bases at J, with 26 bases in the middle. Looked up from germline, CDR1 is LNHDA and CDR2 is SQIVND (reference sequence). CDR3 sequence: CASTLIGRDILGGYTF. Here the CDR3 DNA reads TGTGCCAGTACCCTTATTGGTCGAGACATCCTCGGGGGCTACACCTTC.

The chain carries TRBV6-5 and TRBJ2-2; 11 positions match TRBD1. Germline V gene data show CDR1 as MNHEY and CDR2 as SVGAGI. This CDR3 contains 15 residues. Losses at the gene ends were 7 bases for V and 2 bases for J; bases not matched to a gene: 3. In nucleotides, the CDR3 is TGTGCCAGCAAGCGGACAGGGGGCAACACCGGGGAGCTGTTTTTT. Translation: CASKRTGGNTGELFF.

The chain carries TRBV4-2 and TRBJ2-3; TRBD1 agrees at 8 bases. Germline V gene sequence: CDR1 LGHNA, CDR2 YNFKEQ. V was pared by 1 base and J by 3 bases, with 15 bases of the junction left unmatched. The CDR3 extends over 19 amino acids. The CDR3 sequence is CASSQGGSRQGLGTDTQYF. The CDR3 bases are TGTGCCAGCAGCCAAGGGGGTTCGCGACAGGGGCTAGGGACAGATACGCAGTATTTT.

The chain is built from TRBV5-1 and TRBJ1-4; D might be TRBD1 (6 bases). The V gene's germline CDR1 is SGHRS and CDR2 YFSETQ. V lost 3 bases to trimming and J lost 8 bases, with 20 bases between them. The CDR3 has 16 residues. Written as DNA, the CDR3 is TGCGCCAGCAGCTCGGAGCCGTTGGGGGCAGGGGAAAAACTGTTTTTT. Protein sequence: CASSSEPLGAGEKLFF.

The chain joins TRBV19 to TRBJ1-1; D call uncertain. With 4 bases removed from V and 0 bases from J, the gap between germline ends came to 9 bases. This CDR3 is built from 14 residues. From germline, CDR1 is LNHDA and CDR2 SQIVND (reference sequence). This CDR3 reads CASSNTGLNTEAFF. The CDR3 DNA is TGTGCCAGTAGTAACACGGGATTGAACACTGAAGCTTTCTTT. Full variable domain (rest looked up from reference TRBV19 and TRBJ1-1): DGGITQSPKYLFRKEGQNVTLSCEQNLNHDAMYWYRQDPGQGLRLIYYSQIVNDFQKGDIAEGYSVSREKKESFPLTVTSAQKNPTAFYLCASSNTGLNTEAFFGQGTRLTVV.

The chain joins TRBV5-8 to TRBJ2-1, with D tentatively TRBD1 (6 bases). V was trimmed by 0 bases and J by 5 bases, leaving 12 bases between them. The CDR3 spans 15 residues. Germline lookup yields CDR1 SGHTS and CDR2 YDEGEE. This chain's CDR3 is CASSLGQVIDNEQFF. The CDR3 bases are TGTGCCAGCAGCTTGGGACAGGTGATCGACAATGAGCAGTTCTTC.

This clone was counted a single time. This chain links TRBV7-9 with TRBJ1-1; D gene ambiguous. Germline V CDR1 and CDR2: SEHNR, FQNEAQ (reference sequence). The CDR3 has 13 residues. V lost 3 bases, J lost 1 base, and 6 bases lay in between. The CDR3 loop reads CASSLPANTEAFF. DNA of the CDR3: TGTGCCAGCAGCTTGCCGGCGAACACTGAAGCTTTCTTT.

The CDR3 sequence is CASSYRDRAYEQYF. CDR3 in DNA: TGTGCCAGCAGTTACCGGGACAGAGCCTACGAGCAGTACTTC. This chain uses TRBV6-5 with TRBJ2-7; 7 nucleotides match TRBD1. V lost 2 bases, J lost 2 bases, and 3 bases stayed unmatched. CDR1 and CDR2 from the germline V gene are MNHEY and SVGAGI. CDR3 length equals 14 residues.

V is TRBV2 and J is TRBJ2-3, with D possibly being TRBD1 (5 bases). Germline assignment: CDR1 SNHLY and CDR2 FYNNEI. V lost 6 bases and J 2 bases, leaving 9 bases between the germline ends. The CDR3 has 13 amino acids. As DNA, the CDR3 is TGTGCCAGCAGGCAGGGCCCCACAGATACGCAGTATTTT. This gives the protein CASRQGPTDTQYF.

The chain employs TRBV14 and TRBJ1-1, with D unresolved. The length of the CDR3 is 13 residues. V was trimmed by 5 bases and J by 0 bases, leaving 7 bases between them. Germline CDR1 is SGHDN and CDR2 is FVKESK. The CDR3 DNA follows: TGTGCCAGCAGCAAAACAGTGAACACTGAAGCTTTCTTT. Amino acid sequence: CASSKTVNTEAFF.

The rearrangement joins TRBV30 to TRBJ1-5, with D maybe TRBD1 (5 bases). The V gene lost 1 base and the J gene lost 3 bases, with 7 bases spanning the gap. The CDR3 has 13 amino acids. Germline-derived CDR1 and CDR2 are GTSNPN and SVGIG (reference sequence). CDR3 sequence (DNA): TGTGCCTGGAGTGGACAGTTCAATCAGCCCCAGCATTTT. This translates into CAWSGQFNQPQHF.

The table lists this clone with a count of one. The chain is built from TRBV28 and TRBJ1-1, with D unresolved. Trimming cost V 5 bases and J 2 bases, with 12 bases left between them. The CDR3 loop spans 14 amino acids. In germline, CDR1 is MDHEN, CDR2 SYDVKM. In nucleotides, the CDR3 is TGTGCCAGCAGTCCCAGGAGTTTTAACACTGAAGCTTTCTTT. The encoded protein is CASSPRSFNTEAFF.

V is TRBV19 and J is TRBJ1-2; perhaps TRBD1 as D (6 bases). The CDR3 is 15 amino acids. In germline, CDR1 is LNHDA, CDR2 SQIVND (reference sequence). Trimming shortened V by 1 base and J by 0 bases, and 9 bases separated the two germline ends. The CDR3 bases are TGTGCCAGTAGTATAGCAGGGGCCACTAACTATGGCTACACCTTC. This encodes CASSIAGATNYGYTF.

J is TRBJ2-1 and V is TRBV7-6, with TRBD2 as a possible D gene (5 bases). CDR3 length equals 15 residues. Trimming removed 1 base at V and 5 bases at J, with 12 bases between. Germline CDR1 and CDR2: SGHVS and FNYEAQ. CDR3 in amino acids: CASSLDSTGNNEQFF. In DNA form, the CDR3 reads TGTGCCAGCAGCTTAGACAGTACGGGGAACAATGAGCAGTTCTTC.

The J gene is TRBJ2-7, the V gene TRBV6-2 or TRBV6-3; perhaps TRBD2 as D (6 bases). This CDR3 has 15 residues. The ends were cut back, 3 bases at V and 2 bases at J, with 14 bases in the middle. CDR1 MNHEY and CDR2 SVGEGT come from the germline V gene. For the CDR3, the DNA is TGTGCCAGCAGTTATAGGCGGGACGGTACCTACGAGCAGTACTTC. Encoded protein: CASSYRRDGTYEQYF.

The rearrangement links TRBV7-9 to TRBJ1-2, with 8 positions matching TRBD1. The junction had 7 bases not matched to a gene; V was cut back by 5 bases and J by 8 bases. The CDR3 covers 13 residues. Looked up from germline, CDR1 is SEHNR and CDR2 is FQNEAQ (reference sequence). The CDR3 coding sequence is TGTGCCAGCAGCACGACAGGGGAGGGCGGCTACACCTTC. This encodes CASSTTGEGGYTF.

The chain is built from TRBV30 and TRBJ1-5; D might be TRBD1 (5 bases). The CDR3 is 20 residues long. The V gene's germline CDR1 is GTSNPN and CDR2 SVGIG (reference sequence). Trimming shortened V by 0 bases and J by 0 bases, and 24 bases separated the two germline ends. The CDR3 is CAWSVQFGTAAGFSNQPQHF. CDR3 sequence (DNA): TGTGCCTGGAGTGTACAATTCGGGACGGCTGCGGGGTTTAGCAATCAGCCCCAGCATTTT.

The chain has TRBV24-1 and TRBJ2-2; TRBD1 is a possible D gene (5 bases). CDR3 length equals 19 residues. Germline V gives CDR1 KGHDR, CDR2 SFDVKD. The V and J ends lost 0 bases and 2 bases respectively, with 18 bases between them. The CDR3 DNA is TGTGCCACCAGTGATTTGAATCCGGATCAGGGCTTAAACACCGGGGAGCTGTTTTTT. Amino acid sequence: CATSDLNPDQGLNTGELFF.

This clone was found once. This chain uses TRBV27 with TRBJ2-2; D unresolved. The CDR3 is 14 amino acids. In germline, CDR1 is MNHEY, CDR2 SMNVEV (reference sequence). Trimming shortened V by 6 bases and J by 4 bases, and 12 bases separated the two germline ends. The CDR3 sequence: CASSFLGITGELFF. CDR3 sequence (DNA): TGTGCCAGCAGCTTTTTGGGGATCACCGGGGAGCTGTTTTTT.